The rows below give T cell receptor beta chains drawn from one sample of a study of healthy donors' naive CD4 and CD8 T cells. MiXCR, applied by TCRdb to the reads, yields one record per CDR3 protein. The data show roughly 200,000 distinct CDR3 sequences, 74% seen once. Sequencing used naive CD4+ and CD8+ T cells sorted from blood, pooled from several donors. These receptors were collected from a pool of human donors in good health; the sample pools cells from several healthy donors. CDR3s include the opening cysteine and the closing phenylalanine or tryptophan. D genes are given only for firm matches. The size field is filled for only some rows; it gives once, few, many or a size class.

CSVEGRNGYTF TGCAGCGTTGAGGGCAGAAATGGCTACACCTTC TRBV29-1 - - TRBJ1-2
CSAAPGAGPEDEQFF TGCAGTGCTGCCCCTGGGGCGGGGCCGGAGGATGAGCAGTTCTTC TRBV20-1 - once TRBJ2-1
CATSSVSYNEQFF TGTGCCACCAGTAGCGTCTCCTACAATGAGCAGTTCTTC TRBV15 - - TRBJ2-1
CASIKQGNSNQPQHF TGTGCCAGTATCAAACAGGGAAATAGCAATCAGCCCCAGCATTTT TRBV19 - - TRBJ1-5
CASSRSRDSSYEQYF TGCGCCAGCAGCAGAAGCCGGGACTCCTCCTACGAGCAGTACTTC TRBV5-1 - once TRBJ2-7
CSVTGTEGRDIQYF TGCAGCGTGACCGGGACAGAGGGTAGGGACATTCAGTACTTC TRBV29-1 TRBD1 - TRBJ2-4
CSAIGRVF TGCAGCGCTATCGGACGGGTCTTC TRBV29-1 - once TRBJ1-2
CASSVLAGTDTQYF TGTGCCAGCAGCGTGCTAGCGGGAACGGATACGCAGTATTTT TRBV6-5 TRBD2 once TRBJ2-3
CAISESMGAFTEAFF TGTGCCATCAGTGAGTCTATGGGGGCATTCACTGAAGCTTTCTTT TRBV10-3 - - TRBJ1-1
CASSPPGQVHSGNTIYF TGTGCCAGCTCACCACCGGGACAGGTACACTCTGGAAACACCATATATTTT TRBV18 TRBD1 - TRBJ1-3
CASSLWASDYNEQFF TGTGCCAGCAGTTTATGGGCTAGCGACTACAATGAGCAGTTCTTC TRBV12-3/TRBV12-4 - - TRBJ2-1
CASSPDNSNTEAFF TGTGCCAGTAGTCCCGACAACTCGAACACTGAAGCTTTCTTT TRBV19 - - TRBJ1-1
CASSRGLGSYNEQFF TGTGCCAGTAGTCGGGGACTAGGCTCCTACAATGAGCAGTTCTTC TRBV19 TRBD2 - TRBJ2-1
CASSAGASGPYNEQFF TGTGCCAGTAGTGCCGGGGCTAGCGGACCCTACAATGAGCAGTTCTTC TRBV19 TRBD2 - TRBJ2-1
CASSFLGTRPYEQYF TGTGCCAGCAGTTTTCTTGGGACTAGACCCTACGAGCAGTACTTC TRBV27 TRBD2 few TRBJ2-7
CASNPREYTDEQFF TGTGCCAGTAACCCTCGGGAGTATACGGATGAGCAGTTCTTC TRBV19 - - TRBJ2-1
CASSPGWENNEQFF TGTGCCAGCAGCCCGGGGTGGGAGAACAATGAGCAGTTCTTC TRBV11-2 - few TRBJ2-1
CSVEPPTAPYCNQPQHF TGCAGCGTTGAACCACCGACAGCCCCTTATTGCAATCAGCCCCAGCATTTT TRBV29-1 - once TRBJ1-5
CAISESFSSVGVSNQPQHF TGTGCCATCAGTGAGTCGTTCTCTAGTGTAGGGGTTAGCAATCAGCCCCAGCATTTT TRBV10-3 - - TRBJ1-5
CASLRRGGYEQYF TGTGCCAGCCTTCGTAGGGGAGGCTACGAGCAGTACTTC TRBV6-2/TRBV6-3 - once TRBJ2-7
CASSQESGGADKSPLHF TGTGCCAGCAGCCAAGAATCCGGGGGCGCGGATAAGTCACCCCTCCACTTT TRBV4-2 - - TRBJ1-6
CSARDRVDEQFF TGCAGTGCTAGGGACCGTGTGGATGAGCAGTTCTTC TRBV20-1 - - TRBJ2-1
CASGWGELYGYTF TGTGCCAGCGGCTGGGGAGAGCTCTATGGCTACACCTTC TRBV28 - - TRBJ1-2
CASSFPSRGLDQETQYF TGTGCCAGCAGCTTTCCCTCCAGGGGACTCGACCAAGAGACCCAGTACTTC TRBV7-9 - - TRBJ2-5
CATSDPGTGGTEAFF TGTGCCACCAGTGATCCCGGGACAGGGGGCACTGAAGCTTTCTTT TRBV24-1 TRBD1 few TRBJ1-1
CASSFDRSSYNEQFF TGTGCCAGCAGTTTCGACAGGAGCTCCTACAATGAGCAGTTCTTC TRBV6-2/TRBV6-3 - - TRBJ2-1
CASRSAGVFNTDTQYF TGTGCCAGCAGGTCAGCCGGGGTGTTTAATACAGATACGCAGTATTTT TRBV7-2 - - TRBJ2-3
CASEGAGELFF TGTGCCAGCGAGGGTGCCGGGGAGCTGTTTTTT TRBV6-2/TRBV6-3 - - TRBJ2-2
CSVEGERGRSYEQYF TGCAGCGTTGAAGGAGAGCGGGGGAGGTCCTACGAGCAGTACTTC TRBV29-1 TRBD2 - TRBJ2-7
CASSLDPGAYGYTF TGTGCCAGCAGCTTAGACCCCGGGGCCTATGGCTACACCTTC TRBV11-2 - once TRBJ1-2
CSVVSLAGLYEQFF TGCAGCGTTGTATCACTAGCGGGACTCTATGAGCAGTTCTTC TRBV29-1 TRBD2 - TRBJ2-1
CSVEDDRAGANVLTF TGCAGCGTTGAAGATGACCGAGCTGGGGCCAACGTCCTGACTTTC TRBV29-1 - - TRBJ2-6
CAISESPRTEFGETQYF TGTGCCATCAGTGAGTCTCCCCGGACGGAATTTGGAGAGACCCAGTACTTC TRBV10-3 - - TRBJ2-5
CASSEEPPARAPEAFF TGCGCCAGCAGCGAGGAACCCCCCGCCAGGGCCCCGGAAGCTTTCTTT TRBV5-1 - - TRBJ1-1
CSVEDVRLAESSYNEQFF TGCAGCGTTGAAGATGTGAGACTAGCGGAGAGCTCCTACAATGAGCAGTTCTTC TRBV29-1 TRBD2 - TRBJ2-1
CASRSLQETQYF TGTGCCAGCAGATCTCTGCAAGAGACCCAGTACTTC TRBV27 - - TRBJ2-5
CASALDGEFSSYEQYF TGTGCCAGCGCTTTGGACGGAGAATTTAGCTCCTACGAGCAGTACTTC TRBV27 - - TRBJ2-7
CSVSRDSNSPLHF TGCAGCGTTAGCCGGGACAGTAATTCACCCCTCCACTTT TRBV29-1 TRBD1 - TRBJ1-6
CASSIAGPNTEAFF TGTGCCAGTAGTATTGCAGGGCCGAACACTGAAGCTTTCTTT TRBV19 - - TRBJ1-1
CASTQGPWSTDTQYF TGTGCCAGCACACAGGGGCCGTGGAGCACAGATACGCAGTATTTT TRBV6-5 TRBD1 - TRBJ2-3
CASSLGTGPLGYGYTF TGTGCCAGCAGCCTTGGGACAGGGCCCCTCGGCTATGGCTACACCTTC TRBV7-8 TRBD1 once TRBJ1-2
CAWILIRDGENIQYF TGTGCCTGGATCCTAATCCGGGACGGAGAAAACATTCAGTACTTC TRBV30 - once TRBJ2-4
CASSQEDTTNEKLFF TGCGCCAGCAGCCAAGAAGATACAACTAATGAAAAACTGTTTTTT TRBV4-1 - few TRBJ1-4
CASSEGLSEEQYF TGTGCCAGCAGCGAGGGCCTCTCAGAGGAGCAGTACTTC TRBV5-6 - few TRBJ2-7
CASSIGLWSTGELFF TGTGCCAGTAGTATAGGCCTGTGGAGCACCGGGGAGCTGTTTTTT TRBV19 - - TRBJ2-2
CASSLEGGSNQPQHF TGCGCCAGCAGCTTAGAGGGCGGGAGCAATCAGCCCCAGCATTTT TRBV5-1 - - TRBJ1-5
CASSFRGQQPQHF TGTGCCAGCAGTTTCAGGGGGCAGCAGCCCCAGCATTTT TRBV27 TRBD1 - TRBJ1-5
CASSASNTQYF TGTGCCAGCAGTGCCAGTAATACGCAGTATTTT TRBV2 - few TRBJ2-3
CSVESGDGYYGYTF TGCAGCGTCGAATCTGGTGACGGCTACTATGGCTACACCTTC TRBV29-1 - - TRBJ1-2
CASSPLRDSYEQYF TGTGCCAGCTCACCACTTCGGGACAGCTACGAGCAGTACTTC TRBV18 TRBD1 once TRBJ2-7
CASSSLSTEAFF TGTGCCAGCAGCTCCCTCTCCACTGAAGCTTTCTTT TRBV5-6 - few TRBJ1-1
CASSSPLSRNEQFF TGTGCCAGTAGTAGCCCTTTATCTCGGAATGAGCAGTTCTTC TRBV19 - - TRBJ2-1